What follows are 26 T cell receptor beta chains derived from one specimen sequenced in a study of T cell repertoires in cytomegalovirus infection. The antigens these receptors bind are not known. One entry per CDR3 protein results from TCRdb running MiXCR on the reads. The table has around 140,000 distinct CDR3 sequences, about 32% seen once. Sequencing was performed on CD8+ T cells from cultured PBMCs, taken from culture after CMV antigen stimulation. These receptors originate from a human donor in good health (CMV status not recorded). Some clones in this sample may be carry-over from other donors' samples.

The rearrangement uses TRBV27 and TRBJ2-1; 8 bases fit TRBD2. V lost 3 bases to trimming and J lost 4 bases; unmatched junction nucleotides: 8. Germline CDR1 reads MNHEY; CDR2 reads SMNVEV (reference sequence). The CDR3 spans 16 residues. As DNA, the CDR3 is TGTGCCAGCAGTTTGACCCGGGGGGGTCTATACAATGAGCAGTTCTTC. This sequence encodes CASSLTRGGLYNEQFF.

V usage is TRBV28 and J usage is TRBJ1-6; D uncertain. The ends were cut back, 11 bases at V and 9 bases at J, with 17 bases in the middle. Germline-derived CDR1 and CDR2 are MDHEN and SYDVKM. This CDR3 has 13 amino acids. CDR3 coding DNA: TGTGCCGGATCCGGGTCGACGAGTTCACCCCTCCACTTT. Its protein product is CAGSGSTSSPLHF.

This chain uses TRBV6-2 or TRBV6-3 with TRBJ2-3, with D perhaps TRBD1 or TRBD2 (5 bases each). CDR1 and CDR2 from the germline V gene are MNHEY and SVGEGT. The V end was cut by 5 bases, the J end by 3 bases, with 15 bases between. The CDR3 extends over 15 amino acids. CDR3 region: CASSPHTGLTDTQYF. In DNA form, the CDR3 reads TGTGCCAGCAGTCCACATACAGGACTTACAGATACGCAGTATTTT.

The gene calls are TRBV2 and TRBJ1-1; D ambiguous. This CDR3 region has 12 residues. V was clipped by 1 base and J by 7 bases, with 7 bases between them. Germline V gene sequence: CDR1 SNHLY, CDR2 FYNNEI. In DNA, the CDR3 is TGTGCCAGCAGTGAAGGAGGAGTTGAAGCTTTCTTT. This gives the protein CASSEGGVEAFF.

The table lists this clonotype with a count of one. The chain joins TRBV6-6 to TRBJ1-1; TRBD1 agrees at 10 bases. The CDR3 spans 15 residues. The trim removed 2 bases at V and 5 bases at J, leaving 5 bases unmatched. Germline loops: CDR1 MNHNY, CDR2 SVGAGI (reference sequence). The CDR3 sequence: CASSYPDRGGTEAFF. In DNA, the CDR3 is TGTGCCAGCAGTTACCCGGACAGGGGGGGAACTGAAGCTTTCTTT.

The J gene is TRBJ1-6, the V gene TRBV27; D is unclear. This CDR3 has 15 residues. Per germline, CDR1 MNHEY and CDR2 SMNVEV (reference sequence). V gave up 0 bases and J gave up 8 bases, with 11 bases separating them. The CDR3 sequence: CASSLSRQTYSPLHF. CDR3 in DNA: TGTGCCAGCAGTTTATCCCGGCAGACATATTCACCCCTCCACTTT.

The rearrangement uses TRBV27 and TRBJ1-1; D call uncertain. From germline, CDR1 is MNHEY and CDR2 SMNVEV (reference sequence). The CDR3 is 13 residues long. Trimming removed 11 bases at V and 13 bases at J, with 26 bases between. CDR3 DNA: TGTGCCCACAGCAGTCTCCCATCGGCCTTTGGTTTCTTT. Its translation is CAHSSLPSAFGFF.

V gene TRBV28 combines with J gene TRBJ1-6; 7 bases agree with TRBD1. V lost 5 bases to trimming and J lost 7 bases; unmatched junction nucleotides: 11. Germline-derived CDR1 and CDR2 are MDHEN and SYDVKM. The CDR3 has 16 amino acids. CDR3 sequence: CASSALSGTENSPLHF. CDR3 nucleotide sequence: TGTGCCAGCAGTGCCTTGTCCGGGACAGAGAATTCACCCCTCCACTTT.

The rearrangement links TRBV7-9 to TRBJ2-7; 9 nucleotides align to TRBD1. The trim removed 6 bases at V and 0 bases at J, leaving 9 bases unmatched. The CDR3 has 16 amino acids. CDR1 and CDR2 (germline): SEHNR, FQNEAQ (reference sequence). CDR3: CASSLGTGTRSYEQYF. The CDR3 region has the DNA TGTGCCAGCAGTCTCGGGACAGGGACGCGCTCCTACGAGCAGTACTTC.

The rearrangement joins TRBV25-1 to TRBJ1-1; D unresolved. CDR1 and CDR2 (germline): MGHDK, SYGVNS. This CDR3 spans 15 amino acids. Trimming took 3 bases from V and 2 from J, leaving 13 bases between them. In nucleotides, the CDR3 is TGTGCCAGCAGTGAGCTTACCATCGCAAACACTGAAGCTTTCTTT. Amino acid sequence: CASSELTIANTEAFF.

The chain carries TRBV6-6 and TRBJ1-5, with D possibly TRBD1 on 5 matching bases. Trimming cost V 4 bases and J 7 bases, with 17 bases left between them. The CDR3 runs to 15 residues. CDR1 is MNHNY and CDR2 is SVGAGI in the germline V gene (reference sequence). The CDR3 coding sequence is TGTGCCAGCAGTTTAAGGGGAGGAGCGGGCCAGCCCCAGCATTTT. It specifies CASSLRGGAGQPQHF.

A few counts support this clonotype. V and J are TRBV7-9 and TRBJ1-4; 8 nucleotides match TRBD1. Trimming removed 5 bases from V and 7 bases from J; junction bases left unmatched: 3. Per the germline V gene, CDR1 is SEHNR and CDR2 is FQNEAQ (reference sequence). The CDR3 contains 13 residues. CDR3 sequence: CASSQGASEKLFF. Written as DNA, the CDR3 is TGTGCCAGCAGCCAGGGGGCGAGTGAAAAACTGTTTTTT.

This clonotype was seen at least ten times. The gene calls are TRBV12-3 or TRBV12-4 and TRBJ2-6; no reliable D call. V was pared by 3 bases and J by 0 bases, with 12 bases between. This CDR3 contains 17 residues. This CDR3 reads CASSFPASSSGANVLTF. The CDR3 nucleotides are TGTGCCAGCAGTTTCCCAGCCTCTAGCTCTGGGGCCAACGTCCTGACTTTC.

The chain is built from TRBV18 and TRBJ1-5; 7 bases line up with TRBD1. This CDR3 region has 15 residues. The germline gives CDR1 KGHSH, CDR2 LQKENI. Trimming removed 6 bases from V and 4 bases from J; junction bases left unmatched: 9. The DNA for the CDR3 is TGTGCCAGCTCCCCCGAAGGGGGCCTTAATCAGCCCCAGCATTTT. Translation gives CASSPEGGLNQPQHF.

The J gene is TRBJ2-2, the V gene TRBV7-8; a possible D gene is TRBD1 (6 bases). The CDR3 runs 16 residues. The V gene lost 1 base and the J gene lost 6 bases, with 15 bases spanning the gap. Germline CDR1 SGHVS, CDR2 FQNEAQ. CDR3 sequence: CASSLVLRGRAGELFF. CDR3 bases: TGTGCCAGCAGCTTAGTGCTCAGGGGAAGGGCCGGGGAGCTGTTTTTT.

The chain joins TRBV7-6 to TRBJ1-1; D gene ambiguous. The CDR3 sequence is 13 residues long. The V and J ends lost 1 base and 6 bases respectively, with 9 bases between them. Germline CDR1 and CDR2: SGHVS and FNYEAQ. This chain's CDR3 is CASSLVPESEAFF. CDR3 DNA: TGTGCCAGCAGCTTAGTCCCGGAATCTGAAGCTTTCTTT.

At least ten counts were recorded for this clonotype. CDR3 sequence: CASSPSVSGGTEAFF. In DNA, the CDR3 is TGTGCCAGCAGTCCTAGCGTGAGTGGCGGCACTGAAGCTTTCTTT. The rearrangement uses TRBV7-9 and TRBJ1-1; D not resolved. The germline V gene encodes CDR1 SEHNR and CDR2 FQNEAQ (reference sequence). The length of the CDR3 is 15 residues. With 6 bases removed from V and 4 bases from J, the gap between germline ends came to 18 bases.

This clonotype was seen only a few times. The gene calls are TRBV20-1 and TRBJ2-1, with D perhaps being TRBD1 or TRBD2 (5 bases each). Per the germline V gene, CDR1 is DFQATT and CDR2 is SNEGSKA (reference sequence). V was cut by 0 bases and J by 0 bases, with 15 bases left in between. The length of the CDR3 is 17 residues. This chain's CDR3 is CSARDREGPLSYNEQFF. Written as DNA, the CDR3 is TGCAGTGCTAGAGATCGAGAGGGACCCCTCTCCTACAATGAGCAGTTCTTC.

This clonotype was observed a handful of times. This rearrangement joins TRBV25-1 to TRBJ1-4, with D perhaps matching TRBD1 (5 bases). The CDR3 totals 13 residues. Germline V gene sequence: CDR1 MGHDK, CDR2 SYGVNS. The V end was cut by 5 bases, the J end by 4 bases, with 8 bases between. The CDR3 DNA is TGTGCCAGCAGTCGACAGTTTAATGAAAAACTGTTTTTT. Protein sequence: CASSRQFNEKLFF.

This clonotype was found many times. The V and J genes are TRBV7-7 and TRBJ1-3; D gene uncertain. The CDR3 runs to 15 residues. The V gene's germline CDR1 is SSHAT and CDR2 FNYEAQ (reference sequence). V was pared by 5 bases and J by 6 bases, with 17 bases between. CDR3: CASSPISRDENTIYF. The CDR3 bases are TGTGCCAGCAGCCCCATTTCCCGGGATGAAAACACCATATATTTT.

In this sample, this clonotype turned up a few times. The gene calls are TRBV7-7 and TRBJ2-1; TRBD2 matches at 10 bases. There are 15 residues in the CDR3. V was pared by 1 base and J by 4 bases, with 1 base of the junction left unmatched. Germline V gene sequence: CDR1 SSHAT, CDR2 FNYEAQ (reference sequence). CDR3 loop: CASSLVLAGYNEQFF. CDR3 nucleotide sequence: TGTGCCAGCAGCTTAGTACTAGCGGGGTACAATGAGCAGTTCTTC.

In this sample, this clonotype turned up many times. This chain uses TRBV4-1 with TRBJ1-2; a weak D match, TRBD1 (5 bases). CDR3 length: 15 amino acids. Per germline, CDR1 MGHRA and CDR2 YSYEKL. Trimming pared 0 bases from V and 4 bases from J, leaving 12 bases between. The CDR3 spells CASSQDPGQGYGYTF. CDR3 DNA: TGCGCCAGCAGCCAAGACCCCGGGCAGGGCTATGGCTACACCTTC.

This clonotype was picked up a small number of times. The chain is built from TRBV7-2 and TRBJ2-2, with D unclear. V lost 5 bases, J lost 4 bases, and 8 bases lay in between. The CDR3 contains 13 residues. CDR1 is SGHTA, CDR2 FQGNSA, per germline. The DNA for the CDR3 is TGTGCCAGCAGCCTTCACGCCACCGGGGAGCTGTTTTTT. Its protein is CASSLHATGELFF.

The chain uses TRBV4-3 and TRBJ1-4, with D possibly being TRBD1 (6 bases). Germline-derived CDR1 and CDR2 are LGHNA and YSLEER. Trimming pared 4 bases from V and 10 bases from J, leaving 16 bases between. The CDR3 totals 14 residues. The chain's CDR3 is CASSPSGEWAKLFF. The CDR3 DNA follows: TGCGCCAGCAGCCCGTCAGGGGAATGGGCAAAACTGTTTTTT.

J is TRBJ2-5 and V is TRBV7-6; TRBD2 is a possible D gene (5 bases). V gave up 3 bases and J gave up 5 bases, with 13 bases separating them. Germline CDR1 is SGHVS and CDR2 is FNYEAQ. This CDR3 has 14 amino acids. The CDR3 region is CASSFLGLAETQYF. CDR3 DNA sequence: TGTGCCAGCAGCTTCCTAGGATTAGCGGAGACCCAGTACTTC.

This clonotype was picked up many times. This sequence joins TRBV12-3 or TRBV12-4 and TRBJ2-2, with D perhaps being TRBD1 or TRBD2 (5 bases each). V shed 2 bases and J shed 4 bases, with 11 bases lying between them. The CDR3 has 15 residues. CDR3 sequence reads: CASSLRGDVTGELFF. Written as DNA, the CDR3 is TGTGCCAGCAGTTTAAGGGGAGACGTCACCGGGGAGCTGTTTTTT.